This T cell receptor beta chain emerged from a study of OX40 agonist ivuxolimab in advanced cancers. Study context: Anti-PD-1, anti-PD-L1 or anti-CTLA-4 therapy given earlier was allowed, and over 35% had some.

Profiling relied on immunoSEQ multiplex PCR, and the TCRdb table lists in-frame clones only, not all of them. The table records about 60,000 clones, roughly nine tenths of them present only once. The germline V gene has CDR1 SGHTA and CDR2 FQGNSA. V was pared by 5 bases and J by 5 bases, with 9 bases of the junction left unmatched. The length of the CDR3 is 15 residues. V and J are TRBV7-2 and TRBJ2-5, with 9 nucleotides matching TRBD2. Source: CD4+ or CD8+ T cells sorted from blood, taken in a trial of the OX40 agonist ivuxolimab. The clonotype originates from an adult with an advanced solid tumor such as melanoma, head and neck, liver or kidney cancer. The CDR3 is CASSKRAGGGETQYF. For the CDR3, the DNA is TGTGCCAGCAGCAAGAGAGCGGGAGGTGGGGAGACCCAGTACTTC.